This entry describes one T cell receptor beta chain. A much bigger clone sits one base away, suggesting this may be a read error. Germline-derived CDR1 and CDR2 are SGHTA and FQGNSA. The length of the CDR3 is 14 residues. V lost 2 bases and J 1 base, leaving 5 bases between the germline ends. The data were taken from a study of blood T cells in healthy people across ages. A sample-barcoded 5' primer and a J-beta primer mix were used in a second PCR of roughly 7 to 12 cycles. Each CDR3 protein gets one entry after TCRdb re-called the 5' RACE reads with MiXCR. The data contain approximately 760,000 distinct CDR3 sequences, roughly 25% of them singletons. These data also formed part of another study, on T cells of mothers and their children.

Sample: blood. This chain uses TRBV7-2 with TRBJ2-2; no firm D call. This receptor was identified in a boy between 10 and 17 years old in good health. The CDR3 region has the DNA TGTGCCAGCAGCTTAAATCGGAACACCGGGGAGCTGTTTTTT. Its translation: CASSLNRNTGELFF.